Presented here are 32 T cell receptor beta chains from one specimen sequenced in a study of blood T cell repertoires in COVID-19. TCRdb's copy holds only in-frame clones and misses some; the assay was immunoSEQ multiplex PCR. The data contain over 50,000 clones, 70% to 90% of them singletons. Sequencing was done on a sample of peripheral blood. The receptors here all came from a human donor in a cohort sampled during active COVID-19.

This clone has just one count. The rearrangement uses TRBV15 and TRBJ2-2, with TRBD2 matching 9 bases. After removal of 1 base from V and 4 bases from J, the junction contained 4 bases not matched to a gene. CDR3 length: 16 amino acids. Germline V lookup: CDR1 LNHNV, CDR2 YYDKDF (reference sequence). The CDR3 spells CATSRVAGESTGELFF. CDR3 DNA sequence: TGTGCCACCAGCAGAGTAGCGGGAGAGAGCACCGGGGAGCTGTTTTTT.

The chain employs TRBV6-4 and TRBJ2-2, with D possibly matching TRBD2 (6 bases). Germline V gives CDR1 MRHNA, CDR2 SNTAGT. The V end lost 0 bases, the J end lost 3 bases, and 11 bases lay between the germline ends. This CDR3 region has 16 residues. The CDR3 nucleotides are TGTGCCAGCAGTGACTCGAGGGAGGCGGACACCGGGGAGCTGTTTTTT. Translation: CASSDSREADTGELFF.

The rearrangement uses TRBV10-3 and TRBJ1-2; the D gene is possibly TRBD1 (6 bases). The CDR3 is made up of 13 amino acids. V gave up 0 bases and J gave up 6 bases, with 8 bases separating them. Germline V CDR1 and CDR2: ENHRY, SYGVKD. For the CDR3, the DNA is TGTGCCATCAGTGAGTCCAGGGGAAATGGCTACACCTTC. Its translation is CAISESRGNGYTF.

V is TRBV24-1 and J is TRBJ2-7; D is ambiguous. Deletions cut 1 base from V and 3 bases from J, with 9 bases between. The CDR3 covers 14 residues. CDR1 KGHDR and CDR2 SFDVKD come from the germline V gene. DNA for the CDR3: TGTGCCACCAGTGATTTAAGGAGCGTCTACGAGCAGTACTTC. Residues: CATSDLRSVYEQYF.

The chain has TRBV6-2 or TRBV6-3 and TRBJ2-7; D is unclear. Germline assignment: CDR1 MNHEY and CDR2 SVGEGT. V lost 2 bases and J lost 6, with 11 bases in between. This CDR3 is 13 amino acids long. DNA of the CDR3: TGTGCCAGCAGTTACGGTAACAGTGTCGAGCAGTACTTC. This sequence encodes CASSYGNSVEQYF.

The gene calls are TRBV28 and TRBJ2-4, with TRBD1 identical over 8 bases. CDR1 and CDR2 from the germline V gene are MDHEN and SYDVKM. This CDR3 spans 15 amino acids. The V segment lost 5 bases and the J segment 1 base; nucleotides outside the gene matches: 4. The CDR3 bases are TGTGCCAGCAGTGTAGCAGGGGGCGCCAAAAACATTCAGTACTTC. Residues: CASSVAGGAKNIQYF.

V and J are TRBV11-2 and TRBJ2-1; 10 nucleotides align to TRBD2. CDR1 and CDR2 from the germline V gene are SGHAT and FQNNGV. The J segment lost 4 bases and the V segment lost 4 bases, leaving 10 bases of the junction unmatched. CDR3 length: 17 amino acids. CDR3 DNA sequence: TGTGCCAGCAGCTGGATAGGGAGACTAGCGGGTTACAATGAGCAGTTCTTC. Translation: CASSWIGRLAGYNEQFF.

This chain links TRBV3-1 (or the pseudogene TRBV3-2) with TRBJ2-1; D is undetermined. V dropped 3 bases and J dropped 6 bases, with 12 bases sitting between them. This CDR3 is built from 14 residues. Germline V gives CDR1 LGHDT, CDR2 YNNKEL (reference sequence). The CDR3 bases are TGTGCCAGCAGCCAGGCGGCTGGTAGCAATGAGCAGTTCTTC. Translating gives CASSQAAGSNEQFF.

The chain uses TRBV27 and TRBJ1-2; TRBD1 aligns across 7 bases. CDR1 MNHEY and CDR2 SMNVEV come from the germline V gene (reference sequence). The junction had 15 bases not matched to a gene; V was cut back by 5 bases and J by 3 bases. The CDR3 has 17 amino acids. The CDR3 nucleotides read TGTGCCAGCAGTACCTGGACAAGGGACAGCCTACACTATGGCTACACCTTC. This encodes CASSTWTRDSLHYGYTF.

V is TRBV6-5 and J is TRBJ2-7; perhaps TRBD2 as D (5 bases). The CDR3 has 15 residues. CDR1 and CDR2 (germline): MNHEY, SVGAGI. The V gene lost 0 bases and the J gene lost 5 bases, with 14 bases spanning the gap. CDR3 amino acids: CASSYSGGRGNEQYF. CDR3 nucleotide sequence: TGTGCCAGCAGTTACTCAGGCGGGCGCGGTAACGAGCAGTACTTC.

V is TRBV7-6 and J is TRBJ2-2; TRBD2 matches 12 bases. Trimming took 5 bases from V and 6 from J; bases not matched to a gene: 7. There are 16 residues in the CDR3. Germline assignment: CDR1 SGHVS and CDR2 FNYEAQ. The CDR3 reads CASSQGLAGSAGELFF. The CDR3 DNA sequence: TGTGCCAGCAGCCAAGGACTAGCGGGATCGGCCGGGGAGCTGTTTTTT. Full variable domain (missing parts from reference TRBV7-6 and TRBJ2-2): GAGVSQSPRYKVTKRGQDVALRCDPISGHVSLYWYRQALGQGPEFLTYFNYEAQQDKSGLPNDRFSAERPEGSISTLTIQRTEQRDSAMYRCASSQGLAGSAGELFFGEGSRLTVL.

The rearrangement links TRBV7-3 to TRBJ1-2, with 7 bases identical to TRBD1. The CDR3 has 14 amino acids. V was clipped by 5 bases and J by 8 bases; unmatched bases: 11. Germline CDR1 SGHTA, CDR2 FQGTGA. The CDR3 sequence is CASSLGTAALGYTF. The CDR3 DNA reads TGTGCCAGCAGCCTCGGGACAGCTGCTTTGGGCTACACCTTC.

This chain links TRBV3-1 (or the pseudogene TRBV3-2) with TRBJ2-3; TRBD2 matches 7 bases. The germline CDR1 and CDR2 sequences are LGHDT and YNNKEL (reference sequence). The CDR3 length is 17 residues. V lost 4 bases to trimming and J lost 2 bases; unmatched junction nucleotides: 12. CDR3 amino acids: CASSRGTGRGDTDTQYF. DNA for the CDR3: TGTGCCAGCAGCCGAGGTACGGGTCGGGGGGACACAGATACGCAGTATTTT.

This chain links TRBV10-3 with TRBJ1-4; perhaps TRBD1 as D (5 bases). The CDR3 length is 14 residues. The V and J ends lost 4 bases and 4 bases respectively, with 10 bases between them. From germline, CDR1 is ENHRY and CDR2 SYGVKD. The DNA for the CDR3 is TGTGCCATCAGTGTGGGGGGAATTAATGAAAAACTGTTTTTT. Residues: CAISVGGINEKLFF.

The chain joins TRBV5-5 to TRBJ1-2; 7 nucleotides align to TRBD1. Per the germline V gene, CDR1 is SGHKS and CDR2 is YYEKEE (reference sequence). Germline trimming cut 0 bases from V and 7 bases from J; bases unmatched to any gene: 3. The CDR3 totals 13 residues. The CDR3 nucleotides read TGTGCCAGCAGCTTGGGACAGGGAGGTGGCTACACCTTC. It yields the protein CASSLGQGGGYTF.

This sequence joins TRBV5-6 and TRBJ1-6; 10 bases align to TRBD1. The CDR3 is made up of 17 amino acids. Germline loops: CDR1 SGHDT, CDR2 YYEEEE. The J segment lost 0 bases and the V segment lost 5 bases, leaving 5 bases of the junction unmatched. CDR3 sequence reads: CASRPGQGSSYNSPLHF. CDR3 nucleotides: TGTGCCAGCAGGCCGGGACAGGGGTCCTCCTATAATTCACCCCTCCACTTT. Full variable domain (rest looked up from reference TRBV5-6 and TRBJ1-6): DAGVTQSPTHLIKTRGQQVTLRCSPKSGHDTVSWYQQALGQGPQFIFQYYEEEERQRGNFPDRFSGHQFPNYSSELNVNALLLGDSALYLCASRPGQGSSYNSPLHFGNGTRLTVT.

In DNA, the CDR3 is TGTGCCAGCAATGAGAGGCTCGGTTCACCCCTCCACTTT. Translating gives CASNERLGSPLHF. This rearrangement joins TRBV27 to TRBJ1-6, with D uncertain. Trimming shortened V by 7 bases and J by 9 bases, and 13 bases separated the two germline ends. The CDR3 runs 13 residues. From germline, CDR1 is MNHEY and CDR2 SMNVEV (reference sequence).

This chain connects TRBV7-9 to TRBJ2-7; D is perhaps TRBD1 (6 bases). Between the trimmed V and J ends, which lost 8 bases and 0 bases, there was a span of 11 bases. CDR1 is SEHNR, CDR2 FQNEAQ, per germline (reference sequence). The CDR3 totals 13 residues. The CDR3 spells CASLAGDSYEQYF. CDR3 bases: TGTGCCAGCTTGGCAGGGGACTCCTACGAGCAGTACTTC.

This clone was picked up a small number of times. J is TRBJ2-7 and V is TRBV27; 9 nucleotides agree with TRBD2. With V trimmed by 5 bases and J by 0 bases, 11 bases remained unmatched. The CDR3 sequence is 17 residues long. The germline V gene has CDR1 MNHEY and CDR2 SMNVEV (reference sequence). The CDR3 DNA reads as TGTGCCAGCAGTCCACGGGCGGGGACTAGCTACTCCTACGAGCAGTACTTC. Translated, it gives CASSPRAGTSYSYEQYF.

V usage is TRBV28 and J usage is TRBJ2-6; no definite D call. The CDR3 has 15 residues. CDR1 and CDR2 (germline): MDHEN, SYDVKM. Trimming left V 4 bases short and J 0 bases short, with 7 bases between. CDR3 sequence (DNA): TGTGCCAGCAGTTCACATTCCTCTGGGGCCAACGTCCTGACTTTC. Translated, it gives CASSSHSSGANVLTF.

This clone was seen once. This rearrangement joins TRBV7-3 to TRBJ2-3; D uncertain. The V gene's germline CDR1 is SGHTA and CDR2 FQGTGA. CDR3 length equals 13 residues. Trimming removed 2 bases from V and 6 bases from J, with 9 bases in between. The CDR3 loop is CASSLELYDTQYF. DNA of the CDR3: TGTGCCAGCAGCTTAGAGCTATATGATACGCAGTATTTT.

The CDR3 protein is CASSYSGGGRGEQYF. CDR3 coding DNA: TGTGCCAGCAGTTATTCGGGGGGCGGTCGTGGCGAGCAGTACTTC. The chain has TRBV2 and TRBJ2-7, with D possibly matching TRBD2 (7 bases). The CDR3 is made up of 15 amino acids. The germline CDR1 and CDR2 sequences are SNHLY and FYNNEI. V lost 5 bases to trimming and J lost 6 bases, with 20 bases between them.

The chain combines TRBV7-2 with TRBJ2-5; D is unresolved. The CDR3 is made up of 12 amino acids. Trimming cost V 5 bases and J 0 bases, with 4 bases left between them. CDR1 and CDR2 (germline): SGHTA, FQGNSA. CDR3: CASSPNQETQYF. In nucleotides, the CDR3 is TGTGCCAGCAGCCCTAACCAAGAGACCCAGTACTTC.

In DNA, the CDR3 is TGTGCCAGCAGCCCGAGCAGGCCACCCTACGAGCAGTACTTC. It translates to CASSPSRPPYEQYF. V usage is TRBV9 and J usage is TRBJ2-7; D gene ambiguous. Trimming shortened V by 4 bases and J by 2 bases, and 13 bases separated the two germline ends. The CDR3 is 14 amino acids. Germline CDR1 reads SGDLS; CDR2 reads YYNGEE.

J is TRBJ1-4 and V is TRBV6-6; D is ambiguous. Germline CDR1 reads MNHNY; CDR2 reads SVGAGI (reference sequence). The CDR3 has 13 residues. Trimming removed 8 bases from V and 2 bases from J, with 9 bases in between. In nucleotides, the CDR3 is TGTGCCAGCCGCTTCAGGACTAATGAAAAACTGTTTTTT. It specifies CASRFRTNEKLFF.

The chain combines TRBV28 with TRBJ1-5; D not certain. CDR1 MDHEN and CDR2 SYDVKM come from the germline V gene. This CDR3 is built from 12 residues. V lost 5 bases and J lost 3, with 5 bases in between. CDR3 sequence: CASSPLNQPQHF. CDR3 sequence (DNA): TGTGCCAGCAGTCCCCTCAATCAGCCCCAGCATTTT.

The V gene is TRBV7-8, the J gene TRBJ2-3; weak D call: TRBD2 (6 bases). The V gene lost 6 bases and the J gene lost 2 bases, with 12 bases spanning the gap. Germline values: CDR1 SGHVS, CDR2 FQNEAQ. This CDR3 spans 14 amino acids. For the CDR3, the DNA is TGTGCCAGCAGAACAACTAGCTACACAGATACGCAGTATTTT. The encoded protein is CASRTTSYTDTQYF.

The chain combines TRBV28 with TRBJ1-5, with 7 positions matching TRBD1. V was pared by 6 bases and J by 4 bases, with 9 bases of the junction left unmatched. The CDR3 covers 15 residues. Germline lookup yields CDR1 MDHEN and CDR2 SYDVKM. In DNA, the CDR3 is TGTGCCAGCAGCTTACAGGGGCATAATAATCAGCCCCAGCATTTT. It specifies CASSLQGHNNQPQHF.

The chain is built from TRBV15 and TRBJ2-2; 10 bases are shared with TRBD1. V was clipped by 4 bases and J by 6 bases; unmatched bases: 2. Germline V gene lookup returns CDR1 LNHNV and CDR2 YYDKDF (reference sequence). CDR3 length: 14 amino acids. The CDR3 spells CATSIDRGPGELFF. DNA of the CDR3: TGTGCCACCAGCATAGACAGGGGGCCCGGGGAGCTGTTTTTT.

V usage is TRBV2 and J usage is TRBJ2-5; TRBD1 agrees at 7 bases. In germline, CDR1 is SNHLY, CDR2 FYNNEI. The ends lost 4 bases at V and 0 bases at J; junction bases unmatched: 5. The CDR3 contains 15 residues. The CDR3 coding sequence is TGTGCCAGCAGTGGGCGAGGGACAGACCAAGAGACCCAGTACTTC. This sequence encodes CASSGRGTDQETQYF.

The count of this clone is one. CDR3 sequence reads: CASSFGDRVSGELFF. The CDR3 nucleotides are TGTGCCAGCAGTTTTGGGGACAGGGTATCCGGGGAGCTGTTTTTT. The chain couples TRBV28 to TRBJ2-2, with 9 positions matching TRBD1. This CDR3 has 15 amino acids. Germline V gives CDR1 MDHEN, CDR2 SYDVKM. Trimming removed 3 bases from V and 6 bases from J; junction bases left unmatched: 5.

This chain connects TRBV9 to TRBJ2-1, with 9 bases that match TRBD1. Unmatched junction bases numbered 16, after V lost 4 bases and J lost 2 bases. The CDR3 extends over 19 amino acids. CDR1 and CDR2 (germline): SGDLS, YYNGEE. CDR3 in DNA: TGTGCCAGCAGCCCCCGAGGGACAGGGCGATCGGTGGCCTACAATGAGCAGTTCTTC. Amino acids: CASSPRGTGRSVAYNEQFF.